The 17 T cell receptor beta chains given below trace back to one sample, sequenced in a study of shared clonotypes between healthy human individuals. Some clones are missing from TCRdb's copy, which holds only in-frame ones; the method was immunoSEQ multiplex PCR. The sample shows some 1 million clones, about 80% of them seen only once. The sample was memory CD4+ T cells sorted from blood. The subset was: CD45RA-negative fraction. Receptors originate from a man younger than 35 in good health.

The V call is TRBV18, the J call TRBJ1-4, with D possibly being TRBD1 (5 bases). With 7 bases removed from V and 8 bases from J, the gap between germline ends came to 17 bases. The CDR3 length is 14 residues. Per germline, CDR1 KGHSH and CDR2 LQKENI. Here the CDR3 DNA reads TGTGCCAGCTTCCAGACAGTCGCAGGGGAAAAACTGTTTTTT. Its translation is CASFQTVAGEKLFF.

The genes are TRBV5-6 and TRBJ2-6; D not certain. The CDR3 spans 18 residues. The V gene's germline CDR1 is SGHDT and CDR2 YYEEEE. Trimming removed 1 base at V and 0 bases at J, with 14 bases between. The CDR3 bases are TGTGCCAGCAGCTTGCCCGCCGGTTGGATCTCTGGGGCCAACGTCCTGACTTTC. Translated: CASSLPAGWISGANVLTF.

The chain joins TRBV30 to TRBJ2-2; TRBD2 aligns across 9 bases. Trimming took 0 bases from V and 4 from J; bases not matched to a gene: 3. The CDR3 runs 15 residues. Per the germline V gene, CDR1 is GTSNPN and CDR2 is SVGIG (reference sequence). The CDR3 reads CAWSVLLAGTGELFF. The CDR3 coding sequence is TGTGCCTGGAGTGTACTACTAGCGGGCACCGGGGAGCTGTTTTTT.

This clone turned up a few times. V is TRBV27 and J is TRBJ1-6; no clear D gene. This CDR3 is 14 amino acids long. Trimming removed 0 bases from V and 5 bases from J, with 5 bases in between. CDR1 is MNHEY, CDR2 SMNVEV, per germline (reference sequence). CDR3 in amino acids: CASSLSGNNSPLHF. CDR3 bases: TGTGCCAGCAGTTTATCAGGGAATAATTCACCCCTCCACTTT.

Here the CDR3 reads CASSRTDYTQYF. DNA of the CDR3: TGTGCCAGCTCGCGGACTGATTATACGCAGTATTTT. The V call is TRBV18, the J call TRBJ2-3; D possibly corresponds to TRBD2 (5 bases). Looked up from germline, CDR1 is KGHSH and CDR2 is LQKENI. This CDR3 has 12 amino acids. V was shortened by 6 bases and J by 7 bases, with 11 bases between the two germline ends.

This rearrangement joins TRBV4-1 to TRBJ1-2, with D hard to call. Germline loops: CDR1 MGHRA, CDR2 YSYEKL. Trimming left V 0 bases short and J 7 bases short, with 15 bases between. The CDR3 contains 15 residues. CDR3 coding DNA: TGCGCCAGCAGCCAAGATTTGGGGATTCGTGGTGGCTACACCTTC. It is translated as CASSQDLGIRGGYTF.

V and J are TRBV7-6 and TRBJ2-3, with TRBD2 matching 10 bases. The CDR3 contains 15 residues. J gave up 2 bases and V 8 bases, and 7 bases lay outside the gene matches. CDR1 and CDR2 (germline): SGHVS, FNYEAQ. The CDR3 spells CASAWTSGITDTQYF. The CDR3 bases are TGTGCCAGCGCTTGGACTAGCGGAATCACAGATACGCAGTATTTT.

This clone was recorded once. The chain couples TRBV9 to TRBJ2-3; no firm D call. The CDR3 contains 14 residues. Trimming took 0 bases from V and 2 from J, leaving 7 bases between them. Germline loops: CDR1 SGDLS, CDR2 YYNGEE. In DNA, the CDR3 is TGTGCCAGCAGCGTAGACGCGCCCACAGATACGCAGTATTTT. Residues: CASSVDAPTDTQYF.

The chain links TRBV5-1 to TRBJ1-2; TRBD1 matches at 9 bases. There are 14 residues in the CDR3. J was trimmed by 0 bases and V by 4 bases; bases with no gene match: 1. CDR1 and CDR2 from the germline V gene are SGHRS and YFSETQ. CDR3 residues: CASSRDRANYGYTF. CDR3 sequence (DNA): TGCGCCAGCAGCCGGGACAGGGCTAACTATGGCTACACCTTC.

CDR3 sequence reads: CASSHNSNYGYTF. CDR3 in DNA: TGTGCCAGCAGTCATAACTCTAACTATGGCTACACCTTC. V gene TRBV28 combines with J gene TRBJ1-2; D is unclear. The germline V gene has CDR1 MDHEN and CDR2 SYDVKM. V dropped 5 bases and J dropped 0 bases, with 7 bases sitting between them. The CDR3 totals 13 residues.

The chain carries TRBV5-1 and TRBJ2-1; D is perhaps TRBD2 (6 bases). Looked up from germline, CDR1 is SGHRS and CDR2 is YFSETQ. Trimming left V 0 bases short and J 7 bases short, with 14 bases between. CDR3 size: 15 residues. The CDR3 bases are TGCGCCAGCAGCTTGGACGGGAGATTAAATAATGAGCAGTTCTTC. It specifies CASSLDGRLNNEQFF. The complete variable domain, with remaining parts taken from reference TRBV5-1 and TRBJ2-1, reads KAGVTQTPRYLIKTRGQQVTLSCSPISGHRSVSWYQQTPGQGLQFLFEYFSETQRNKGNFPGRFSGRQFSNSRSEMNVSTLELGDSALYLCASSLDGRLNNEQFFGPGTRLTVL.

V usage is TRBV10-1 and J usage is TRBJ2-3; D may match TRBD1 or TRBD2 (5 bases each). The V gene lost 6 bases and the J gene lost 2 bases, with 12 bases spanning the gap. The CDR3 has 14 residues. CDR1 and CDR2 (germline): WNHNN, SYGVQD (reference sequence). CDR3 protein: CASRGPGLTDTQYF. The CDR3 DNA is TGCGCCAGCAGGGGACCGGGCCTCACAGATACGCAGTATTTT.

This sequence joins TRBV6-6 and TRBJ2-5, with D uncertain. The V gene's germline CDR1 is MNHNY and CDR2 SVGAGI (reference sequence). This CDR3 spans 13 amino acids. Trimming stripped 7 bases from V and 4 bases from J, with 13 bases between. This CDR3 reads CASIYGPLETQYF. CDR3 bases: TGTGCCAGCATCTACGGGCCCTTAGAGACCCAGTACTTC.

The CDR3 loop is CASSIRDSEAFF. DNA of the CDR3: TGTGCCAGCAGCATCAGGGATTCTGAAGCTTTCTTT. The V call is TRBV21-1, the J call TRBJ1-1; TRBD1 is the table's D call and was not checked against the DNA. TRBV21-1 is tagged as a pseudogene. The CDR3 has 12 amino acids.

The chain uses TRBV5-4 and TRBJ1-2; D gene ambiguous. The V gene lost 4 bases and the J gene lost 2 bases, with 12 bases spanning the gap. The CDR3 is made up of 14 amino acids. Germline V gives CDR1 SGHNT, CDR2 YYREEE (reference sequence). The DNA for the CDR3 is TGTGCCAGCAGCACCCTAACAAGCAACTATGGCTACACCTTC. Translating gives CASSTLTSNYGYTF.

V gene TRBV5-6 combines with J gene TRBJ2-3, with TRBD2 identical over 11 bases. The CDR3 is 16 amino acids. Germline V lookup: CDR1 SGHDT, CDR2 YYEEEE. V lost 4 bases to trimming and J lost 5 bases; unmatched junction nucleotides: 9. This chain's CDR3 is CASSPQLAGGGDTQYF. The CDR3 region has the DNA TGTGCCAGCAGCCCGCAGCTAGCGGGGGGCGGAGATACGCAGTATTTT.

The chain joins TRBV7-9 to TRBJ2-6, with D possibly matching TRBD1 (6 bases). This CDR3 spans 17 amino acids. Per germline, CDR1 SEHNR and CDR2 FQNEAQ (reference sequence). Between the trimmed V and J ends, which lost 7 bases and 0 bases, there was a span of 16 bases. CDR3: CASTPLTGTSGANVLTF. The CDR3 DNA is TGTGCCAGCACCCCCCTAACAGGGACCTCTGGGGCCAACGTCCTGACTTTC.